One T cell receptor (beta chain) is described in this entry. Original processing notes: The authors estimated nucleated cell counts from reference gene primer amplification. Method: immunoSEQ multiplex PCR; TCRdb's copy keeps in-frame clones and lacks some. V, J and clone size derive from that table, while D and trimming were established from the DNA sequence. The sample lists just over 150,000 clones, roughly 90% occurring once. The data are from a study of blood T cell repertoires in COVID-19. Study context: Sample material is recorded as cDNA or gDNA derived from T cells, B-cell-depleted T cells, or PBMCs.

The CDR3 sequence is 13 residues long. Germline CDR1 reads SNHLY; CDR2 reads FYNNEI. V dropped 5 bases and J dropped 1 base, with 8 bases sitting between them. The J gene is TRBJ1-1, the V gene TRBV2; TRBD1 might be the D (5 bases). This sequence originates from a man aged 25-45 years with COVID-19, enrolled during active disease. Material: peripheral blood. The CDR3 nucleotides are TGTGCCAGCAGTTCTGACAGGAACACTGAAGCTTTCTTT. This encodes CASSSDRNTEAFF. Complete variable domain (other parts from reference TRBV2 and TRBJ1-1): EPEVTQTPSHQVTQMGQEVILRCVPISNHLYFYWYRQILGQKVEFLVSFYNNEISEKSEIFDDQFSVERPDGSNFTLKIRSTKLEDSAMYFCASSSDRNTEAFFGQGTRLTVV.